The TCR beta chain described here comes from a study of shared clonotypes between healthy human individuals (dated by TCRdb to about 2020). For the study in its entirety: A few men and a couple of women, aged 18 to 49 years, made up the cohort. Per donor, leukapheresis produced somewhere between about 0.8 and 9 billion PBMCs. To estimate repertoire size and how much clonotype sharing occurs between individuals, the study deeply sequenced the blood TCR repertoires of roughly 5 healthy adults. To increase sequencing depth and limit assay-specific biases, TCR repertoire library preparation and sequencing were carried out by different laboratories using diverse techniques. For each donor, CD4 naive and CD4 memory were each given three plates, CD8 naive was given two plates, and CD8 memory was given one plate.

Trimming costs V 5 bases and J 7 bases, and their ends lie 24 bases apart. Looking up the germline V gene yields CDR1 SGHVS and CDR2 FQNEAQ. The CDR3, from cysteine to phenylalanine, totals 17 residues. Only the CDR3 DNA is retained, 51 bases long and in frame from the first base. The investigation overall reported the following: Sampling was limited to blood, and TCR repertoires in tissue likely differ from TCR repertoires in blood. Based on pairwise subsampling, the degree of clonotype sharing among donors was expected to be affected by sequencing depth. Compared with non-shared clonotypes, the clonotypes found in all four sorted-subset donors had higher generation probabilities. Larger estimated clonotype richness was generally found for naive subsets than for memory subsets. Even with the large sequencing depth, rarefaction of the sorted-subset datasets indicated that sequencing was incomplete. When a few donors were compared, the shared fraction of clonotypes was around 4.6% for naive CD4, around 4% for naive CD8, 2% to 2.5% for memory CD4, and roughly 0.43% for memory CD8. Because the study included only a small number of donors, the genetic and exposure-history diversity represented was limited.

TCR CDR3 regions were amplified from genomic DNA by multiplex PCR using the deep immunoSEQ assay. For each cell subset, the extracted genomic DNA was distributed evenly across all wells of several immunoSEQ 96-well plates, and each plate served as one replicate. For sorted subsets, 150 to 200 ng genomic DNA, equal to 30,000 or so T cell genomes, was loaded into each replicate PCR. Purified libraries were measured with a Qubit 3.0 fluorometer, size-checked on a Bioanalyzer 2100, and measured again with the KAPA Library Quantification kit. Each immunoSEQ 96-well plate was sequenced on its own single-read 150-cycle Illumina NextSeq 550 flow cell. Per the original workflow: The immunoSEQ output contained only junctional sequences without quality scores, so filtering could not match that applied to full-length reads. Sequences were annotated with PyIR, a Python wrapper for IgBLAST v1.9, using IMGT germline references to assign V/J genes and CDR3. Reads with weak V/J assignments (E-value above 1e-6), missing CDR3, stop codons, out-of-frame junctions, or ambiguous translated residues were removed. V3J clonotypes were defined as sequences sharing the same inferred V gene, J gene, and CDR3 amino acid sequence. Percentage overlap between repertoires was calculated by dividing the number of shared unique clonotypes by the size of the smaller repertoire. Three approaches were used to assess repertoire richness: RTK rarefaction, the Chao1 estimator, and Recon v2.1 estimates of unobserved clonotypes. OLGA was used to compute generation probabilities for all TCRbeta clonotypes that the gDNA method yielded from a handful of donors. TCRdb stores this immuneACCESS table with in-frame sequences only. Part of the clones is absent; in the studies checked, under half of the shortfall reflects unresolved V genes, and no reason is known for the rest. Clone size and V and J calls were adopted from that table, with D and trimming inferred from the DNA. The sample records roughly 1.4 million clones, approximately 98.5% of which are singletons. Of the sample, approximately 0.4% is held by the ten largest clones.

On this clone: The target of this receptor is not known. One base away there is no much larger clone; base qualities are not given.

Healthy HIV-negative adults with no recently reported acute infections or vaccinations were included as donors. Only Caucasian adults living in Nashville, Tennessee, USA were represented among the donors. CD4+ T cells were enriched by magnetic negative selection; naive cells were then positively selected on CD45RA, and the negative fraction formed the memory subset. Blood was obtained by leukapheresis, after which PBMCs were separated by Ficoll-Histopaque density gradient centrifugation and cryopreserved in liquid nitrogen vapor phase. Analytical flow cytometry was used to check the purity and quantity of every magnetically sorted T cell population. Each sorted fraction had its genomic DNA isolated and then quantified by UV absorbance on a Nanodrop 2000c.

The sequenced sample was naive CD4+ T cells sorted from blood. The intended sense of this specimen's cell subset or site label: CD45RA+ positively selected. The sequence is built from TRBV7-8 and TRBJ2-1; a tentative D match to TRBD2 spans 6 bases. This TCR derives from a man between 25 and 39 years old in good health. Read as DNA, the sequence is TGTGCCAGCAGCCCGCGGGACTGGAACGCCCCGGGGAATGAGCAGTTCTTC. Its translation is CASSPRDWNAPGNEQFF.